This TCR beta chain is from a study of cytomegalovirus exposure and HLA in healthy donors. The PCR employed 60 Vbeta primers together with 13 Jbeta primers. Per the study methods: About 12 million of 80 million to 85 million unique TCR beta chains were shared, per a later count. The table came from immunoSEQ multiplex PCR; TCRdb's copy has only in-frame clones and leaves some out. V, J and clone size were drawn from that table, and D and trimming were deduced from the DNA. The data show tens of thousands of clones, approximately 79% seen once. A remark on this clone: The antigen is undetermined.

Study-wide points: More clonal expansion characterized HLA-associated TCR beta chains than equally common others in a later analysis. The study reported that TCR beta sequences accurately predicted HLA-A and HLA-B alleles in most subjects.

Germline CDR1 reads SGHDT; CDR2 reads YYEEEE. The V gene end was trimmed by 0 bases and the J gene end by 10 bases; junction bases not matched to a gene: 5. CDR3 length: 13 residues. Sequenced: PBMCs. This TCR was recovered from a man aged 25-40 years in good health and CMV-seronegative. The chain has TRBV5-6 and TRBJ2-3; 7 nucleotides line up with TRBD1. CDR3 residues: CASSLGQGFSQYF. CDR3 nucleotide sequence: TGTGCCAGCAGCTTGGGACAGGGATTTTCGCAGTATTTT.